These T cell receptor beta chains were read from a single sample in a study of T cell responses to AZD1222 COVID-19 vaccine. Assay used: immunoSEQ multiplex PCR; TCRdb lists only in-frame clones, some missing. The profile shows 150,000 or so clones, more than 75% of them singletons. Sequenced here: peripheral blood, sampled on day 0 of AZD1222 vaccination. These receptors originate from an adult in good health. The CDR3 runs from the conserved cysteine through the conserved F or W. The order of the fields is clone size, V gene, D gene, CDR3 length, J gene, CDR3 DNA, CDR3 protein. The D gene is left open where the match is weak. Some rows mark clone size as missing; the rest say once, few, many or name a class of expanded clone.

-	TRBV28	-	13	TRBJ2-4	TGTGCCAGCAGTAGACAGGCCAAAAACATTCAGTACTTC	CASSRQAKNIQYF
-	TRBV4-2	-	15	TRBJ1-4	TGTGCCAGCAGCCAAGATGGACGTGAATATGAAAAACTGTTTTTT	CASSQDGREYEKLFF
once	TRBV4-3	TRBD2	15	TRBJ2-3	TGCGCCAGCAGCTCCACTAGCGGTGCCACAGATACGCAGTATTTT	CASSSTSGATDTQYF
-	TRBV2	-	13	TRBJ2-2	TGTGCCAGCCAATTCAGGGTCACCGGGGAGCTGTTTTTT	CASQFRVTGELFF
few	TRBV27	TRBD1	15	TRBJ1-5	TGTGCCAGCAGATCAGCCCAGGGGGCTAATCAGCCCCAGCATTTT	CASRSAQGANQPQHF
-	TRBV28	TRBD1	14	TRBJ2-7	TGTGCCAGCAGTTTTGGGGACAGGGTCTACGAGCAGTACTTC	CASSFGDRVYEQYF
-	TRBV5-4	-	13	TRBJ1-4	TGTGCCAGCGGGGATACAACTAATGAAAAACTGTTTTTT	CASGDTTNEKLFF
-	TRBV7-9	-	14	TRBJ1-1	TGTGCCAGCAGCCCCCGGCCGGAAAACACTGAAGCTTTCTTT	CASSPRPENTEAFF
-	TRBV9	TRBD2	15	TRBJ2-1	TGTGCCAGCAGCGTAAAAGCGGGAGACTACAATGAGCAGTTCTTC	CASSVKAGDYNEQFF
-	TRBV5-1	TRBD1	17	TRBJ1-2	TGCGCCAGCAGCCCTGCCGGCCCCGGGACAGGGGCGTATGGCTACACCTTC	CASSPAGPGTGAYGYTF
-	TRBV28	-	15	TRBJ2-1	TGTGCCAGCAGTTTAGAGGGGAGCTCCTACAATGAGCAGTTCTTC	CASSLEGSSYNEQFF
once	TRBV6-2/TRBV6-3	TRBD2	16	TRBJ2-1	TGTGCCAGCAGTTACGGAAAACTGAGCGGGGAACGGGAGCAGTTCTTC	CASSYGKLSGEREQFF
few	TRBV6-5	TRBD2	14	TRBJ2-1	TGTGCCAGCAGTTACACTAGCGGGAGGGGTGAGCAGTTCTTC	CASSYTSGRGEQFF
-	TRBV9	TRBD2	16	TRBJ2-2	TGTGCCAGCACTGAAGGCGGGAGGGCGAACACCGGGGAGCTGTTTTTT	CASTEGGRANTGELFF
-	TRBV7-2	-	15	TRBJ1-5	TGTGCCAGCAGCTTAACTAGGGACCCCGATCAGCCCCAGCATTTT	CASSLTRDPDQPQHF
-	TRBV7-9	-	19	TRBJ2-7	TGTGCCAGCAGCGGGGTGGTTCGGACCCAAGCTCTTGGGTGGAAGGAGCAGTACTTC	CASSGVVRTQALGWKEQYF
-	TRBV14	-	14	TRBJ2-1	TGTGCCAGCAGCCAAGGCCTTTCCTACAATGAGCAGTTCTTC	CASSQGLSYNEQFF
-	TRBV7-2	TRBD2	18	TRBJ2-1	TGTGCCAGCAGCTTCCACTCCTCACTAGCGCTTCAAAACAATGAGCAGTTCTTC	CASSFHSSLALQNNEQFF
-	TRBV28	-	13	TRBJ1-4	TGTGCCAGCCGAGTCCCGGCTAATGAAAAACTGTTTTTT	CASRVPANEKLFF
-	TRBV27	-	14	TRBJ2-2	TGTGCCAGCAGCCCCCCCGGTGACACCGGGGAGCTGTTTTTT	CASSPPGDTGELFF
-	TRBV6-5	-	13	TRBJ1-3	TGTGCCAGCGGGGCAGGGCCGTGGGACACCATATATTTT	CASGAGPWDTIYF
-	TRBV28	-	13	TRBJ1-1	TGTGCCAGCAGTTTGCGGGTGAACACTGAAGCTTTCTTT	CASSLRVNTEAFF
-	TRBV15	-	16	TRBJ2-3	TGTGCCACCAGCAGAGATGTCGGGAGCGGGACAGATACGCAGTATTTT	CATSRDVGSGTDTQYF
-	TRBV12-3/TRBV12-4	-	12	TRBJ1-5	TGTGCCAGCATGGGGTGGAATCAGCCCCAGCATTTT	CASMGWNQPQHF
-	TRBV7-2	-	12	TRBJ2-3	TGTGCCAGCAGCTTGACATCGCTCGCGTCGTATTTT	CASSLTSLASYF
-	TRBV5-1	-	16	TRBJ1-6	TGCGCCAGCAGCCCGGGGGGGCGCTTGGGCAATTCACCCCTCCACTTT	CASSPGGRLGNSPLHF
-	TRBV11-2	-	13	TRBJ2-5	TGTGCCAGCAGCCCTAGCCCCCAAGAGACCCAGTACTTC	CASSPSPQETQYF
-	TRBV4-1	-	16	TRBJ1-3	TGCGCCAGCAGCCAAGATGCGGCAGGGGTTGGAAACACCATATATTTT	CASSQDAAGVGNTIYF
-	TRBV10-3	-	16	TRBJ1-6	TGTGCCATCAGTGAGAATCGGGGAGCGGGTAATTCACCCCTCCACTTT	CAISENRGAGNSPLHF
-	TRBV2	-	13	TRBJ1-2	TGTGCCAGCATTACGGGGGACCGCTATGGCTACACCTTC	CASITGDRYGYTF
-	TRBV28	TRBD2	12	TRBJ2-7	TGTGCCAGCAGTTTGGGGGGGTACGAGCAGTACTTC	CASSLGGYEQYF
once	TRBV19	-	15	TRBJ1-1	TGTGCCAGTAGTATAGATCGGCGGCAGAACACTGAAGCTTTCTTT	CASSIDRRQNTEAFF
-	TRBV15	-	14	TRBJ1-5	TGTGCCACCAGCGGGATGTATAGCAATCAGCCCCAGCATTTT	CATSGMYSNQPQHF
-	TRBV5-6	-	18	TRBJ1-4	TGTGCCAGCAGCTTTCGCCCGGTCGGACAGCTTCGGAATGAAAAACTGTTTTTT	CASSFRPVGQLRNEKLFF
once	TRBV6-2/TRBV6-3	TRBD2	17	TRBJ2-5	TGTGCCAGCAGCCGAGGCCCAGGACTAGCGGGACAAGAGACCCAGTACTTC	CASSRGPGLAGQETQYF
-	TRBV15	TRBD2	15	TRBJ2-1	TGTGCCACCAGCAGCGTAGCGGGAGTTAGAGATGAGCAGTTCTTC	CATSSVAGVRDEQFF
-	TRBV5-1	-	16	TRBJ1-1	TGCGCCAGCAGAGACCTCACCAGGGGAGAGGCCACTGAAGCTTTCTTT	CASRDLTRGEATEAFF
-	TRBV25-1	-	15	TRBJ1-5	TGTGCCAGCAGTGACCGGACAGAGTACAATCAGCCCCAGCATTTT	CASSDRTEYNQPQHF
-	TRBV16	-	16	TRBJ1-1	TGTGCCAGCAGCCAATCGCGGAGTTGGGCCACTTGGGGAGCTTTCTTT	CASSQSRSWATWGAFF
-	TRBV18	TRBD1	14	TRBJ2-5	TGTGCCAGCTCATCGGGGACAGGCGTAGAGACCCAGTACTTC	CASSSGTGVETQYF
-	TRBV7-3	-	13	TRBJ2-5	TGTGCCAGCAGCTTGCAAAGCGGCGAGACCCAGTACTTC	CASSLQSGETQYF
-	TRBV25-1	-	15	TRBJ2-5	TGTGCCAGCAGCGGTCTTGGGGGCTTTACCGAGACCCAGTACTTC	CASSGLGGFTETQYF